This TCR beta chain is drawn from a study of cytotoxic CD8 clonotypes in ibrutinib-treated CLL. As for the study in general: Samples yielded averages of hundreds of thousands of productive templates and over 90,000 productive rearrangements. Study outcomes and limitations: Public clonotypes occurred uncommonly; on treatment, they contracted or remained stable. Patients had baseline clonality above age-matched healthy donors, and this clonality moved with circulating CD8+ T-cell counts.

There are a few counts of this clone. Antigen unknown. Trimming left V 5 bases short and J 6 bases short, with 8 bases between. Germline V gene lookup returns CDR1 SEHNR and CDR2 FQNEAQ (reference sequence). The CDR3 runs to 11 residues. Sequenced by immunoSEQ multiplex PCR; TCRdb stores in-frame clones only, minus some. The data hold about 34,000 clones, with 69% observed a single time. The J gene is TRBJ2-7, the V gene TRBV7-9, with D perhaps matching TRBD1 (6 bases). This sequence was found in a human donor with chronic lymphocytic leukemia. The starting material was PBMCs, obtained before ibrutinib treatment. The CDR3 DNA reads TGTGCCAGCAGCACAGGGCCCGAGCAGTACTTC. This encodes CASSTGPEQYF.